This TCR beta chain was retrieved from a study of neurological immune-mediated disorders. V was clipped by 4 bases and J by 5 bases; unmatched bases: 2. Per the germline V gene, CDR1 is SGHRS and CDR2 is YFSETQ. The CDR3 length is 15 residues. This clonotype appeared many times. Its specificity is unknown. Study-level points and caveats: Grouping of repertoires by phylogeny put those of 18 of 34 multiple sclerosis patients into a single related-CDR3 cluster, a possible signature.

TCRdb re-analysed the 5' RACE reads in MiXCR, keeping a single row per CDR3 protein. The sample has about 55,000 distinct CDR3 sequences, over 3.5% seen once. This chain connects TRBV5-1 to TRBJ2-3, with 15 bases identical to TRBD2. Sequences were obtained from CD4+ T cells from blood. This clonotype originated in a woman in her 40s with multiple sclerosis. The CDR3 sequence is CASSPGLAGGDTQYF. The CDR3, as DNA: TGCGCCAGCAGCCCGGGACTAGCGGGGGGAGATACGCAGTATTTT.